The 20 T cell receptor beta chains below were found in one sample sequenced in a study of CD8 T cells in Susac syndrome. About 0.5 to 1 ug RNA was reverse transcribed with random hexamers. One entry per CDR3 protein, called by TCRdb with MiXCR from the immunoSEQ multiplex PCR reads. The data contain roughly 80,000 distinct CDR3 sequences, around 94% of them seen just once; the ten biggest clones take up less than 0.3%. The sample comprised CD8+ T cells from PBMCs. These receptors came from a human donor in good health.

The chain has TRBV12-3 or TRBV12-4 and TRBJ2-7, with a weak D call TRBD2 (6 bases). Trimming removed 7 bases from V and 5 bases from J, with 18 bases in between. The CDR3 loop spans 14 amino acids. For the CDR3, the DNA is TGTGCCAGCAACACCGGGACTTTCATCAACGAGCAGTACTTC. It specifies CASNTGTFINEQYF.

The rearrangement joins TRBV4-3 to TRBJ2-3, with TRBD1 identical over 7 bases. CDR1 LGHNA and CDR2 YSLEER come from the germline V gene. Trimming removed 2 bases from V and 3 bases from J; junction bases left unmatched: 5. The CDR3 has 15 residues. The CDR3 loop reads CASSQFTGETDTQYF. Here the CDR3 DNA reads TGCGCCAGCAGCCAATTTACAGGGGAGACAGATACGCAGTATTTT.

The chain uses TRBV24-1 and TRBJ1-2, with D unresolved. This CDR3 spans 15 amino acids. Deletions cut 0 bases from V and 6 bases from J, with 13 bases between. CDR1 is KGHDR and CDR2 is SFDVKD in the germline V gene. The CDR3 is CATSDLRAGSNGYTF. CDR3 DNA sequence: TGTGCCACCAGTGATTTGAGGGCGGGTTCGAATGGCTACACCTTC.

The CDR3 spells CASSQGVGYEQYF. As DNA, the CDR3 is TGCGCCAGCAGCCAGGGGGTCGGGTACGAGCAGTACTTC. The rearrangement links TRBV4-1 to TRBJ2-7, with D possibly being TRBD1 or TRBD2 (5 bases each). The germline CDR1 and CDR2 sequences are MGHRA and YSYEKL. V lost 3 bases to trimming and J lost 4 bases, with 10 bases between them. CDR3 length: 13 residues.

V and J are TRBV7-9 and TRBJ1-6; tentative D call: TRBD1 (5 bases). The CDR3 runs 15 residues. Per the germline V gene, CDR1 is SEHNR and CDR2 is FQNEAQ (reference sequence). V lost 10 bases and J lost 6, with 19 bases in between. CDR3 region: CATVSGADTNSPLHF. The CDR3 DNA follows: TGTGCCACCGTAAGTGGGGCAGATACTAATTCACCCCTCCACTTT. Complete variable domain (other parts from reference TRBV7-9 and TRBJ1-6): DTGVSQNPRHKITKRGQNVTFRCDPISEHNRLYWYRQTLGQGPEFLTYFQNEAQLEKSRLLSDRFSAERPKGSFSTLEIQRTEQGDSAMYLCATVSGADTNSPLHFGNGTRLTVT.

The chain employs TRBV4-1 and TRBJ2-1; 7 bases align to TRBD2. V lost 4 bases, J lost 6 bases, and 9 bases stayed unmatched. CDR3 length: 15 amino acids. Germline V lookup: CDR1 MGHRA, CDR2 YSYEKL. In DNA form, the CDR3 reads TGCGCCAGCAGCCCGAAGGTCCCGGGGGGCAATGAGCAGTTCTTC. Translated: CASSPKVPGGNEQFF.

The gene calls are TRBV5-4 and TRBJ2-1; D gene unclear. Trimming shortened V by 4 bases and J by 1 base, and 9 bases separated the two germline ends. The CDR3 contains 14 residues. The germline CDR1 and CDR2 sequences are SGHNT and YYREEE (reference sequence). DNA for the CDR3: TGTGCCAGCAGCCCCGAGGAATCCTACAATGAGCAGTTCTTC. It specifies CASSPEESYNEQFF.

CDR3 DNA: TGTGCCAGCAGCGTAGTGCCGGACCGGCTAGGCTATGGCTACACCTTC. Its translation: CASSVVPDRLGYGYTF. The chain links TRBV9 to TRBJ1-2; D unclear. The V end lost 0 bases, the J end lost 4 bases, and 16 bases lay between the germline ends. The CDR3 sequence is 16 residues long. Germline V gene data show CDR1 as SGDLS and CDR2 as YYNGEE.

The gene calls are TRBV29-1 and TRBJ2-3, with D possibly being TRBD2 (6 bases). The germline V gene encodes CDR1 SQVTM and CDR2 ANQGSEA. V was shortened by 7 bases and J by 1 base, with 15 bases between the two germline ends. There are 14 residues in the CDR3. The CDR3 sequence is CSATTGEGTDTQYF. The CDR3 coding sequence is TGCAGCGCTACTACGGGAGAAGGCACAGATACGCAGTATTTT.

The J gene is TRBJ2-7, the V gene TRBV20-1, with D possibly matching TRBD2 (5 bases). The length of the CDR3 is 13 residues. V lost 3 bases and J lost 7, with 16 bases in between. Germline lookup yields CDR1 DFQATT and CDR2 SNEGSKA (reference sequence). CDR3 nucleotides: TGCAGTGCTAGCGGGAACCCCCTATGGGAGCAGTACGTC. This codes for CSASGNPLWEQYV.

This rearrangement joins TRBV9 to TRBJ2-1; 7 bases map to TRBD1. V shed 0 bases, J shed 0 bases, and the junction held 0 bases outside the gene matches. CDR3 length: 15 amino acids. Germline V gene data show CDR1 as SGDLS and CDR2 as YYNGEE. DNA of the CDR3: TGTGCCAGCAGCGTAGGACAGGGCTCCTACAATGAGCAGTTCTTC. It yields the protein CASSVGQGSYNEQFF. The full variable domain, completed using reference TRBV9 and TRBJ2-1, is DSGVTQTPKHLITATGQRVTLRCSPRSGDLSVYWYQQSLDQGLQFLIQYYNGEERAKGNILERFSAQQFPDLHSELNLSSLELGDSALYFCASSVGQGSYNEQFFGPGTRLTVL.

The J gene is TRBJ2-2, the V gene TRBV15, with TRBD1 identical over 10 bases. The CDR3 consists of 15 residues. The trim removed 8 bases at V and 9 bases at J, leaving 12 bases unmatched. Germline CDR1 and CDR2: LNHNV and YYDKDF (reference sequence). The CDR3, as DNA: TGTGCCACCTCAACTCCGGGACAGGGGAACCGGGAGCTGTTTTTT. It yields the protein CATSTPGQGNRELFF.

CDR3 DNA sequence: TGTGCCAGCAGTGAAGGGGGGGACAGGGGGAGCGATGAGCAGTTCTTC. Protein sequence: CASSEGGDRGSDEQFF. The rearrangement joins TRBV6-4 to TRBJ2-1; 11 bases map to TRBD1. This CDR3 region has 16 residues. The germline V gene encodes CDR1 MRHNA and CDR2 SNTAGT. Unmatched junction bases numbered 9, after V lost 3 bases and J lost 8 bases.

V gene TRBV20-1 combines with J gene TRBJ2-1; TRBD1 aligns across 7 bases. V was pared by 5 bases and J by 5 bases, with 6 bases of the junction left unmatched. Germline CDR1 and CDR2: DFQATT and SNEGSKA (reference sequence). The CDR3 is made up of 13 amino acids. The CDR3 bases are TGCAGTGCTTCGGACAGGTACGACAATGAGCAGTTCTTC. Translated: CSASDRYDNEQFF.

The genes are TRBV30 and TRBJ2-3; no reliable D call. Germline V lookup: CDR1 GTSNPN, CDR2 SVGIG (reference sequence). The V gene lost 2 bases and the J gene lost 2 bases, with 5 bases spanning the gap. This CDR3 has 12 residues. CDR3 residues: CAWSYNTDTQYF. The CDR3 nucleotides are TGTGCCTGGAGTTATAACACAGATACGCAGTATTTT.

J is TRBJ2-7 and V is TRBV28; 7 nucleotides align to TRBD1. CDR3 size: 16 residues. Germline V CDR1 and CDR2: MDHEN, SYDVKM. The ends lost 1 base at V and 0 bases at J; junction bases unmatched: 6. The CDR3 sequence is CASSLSPAGGSYEQYV. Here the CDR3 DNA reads TGTGCCAGCAGTTTATCCCCGGCAGGGGGCTCCTACGAGCAGTACGTC.

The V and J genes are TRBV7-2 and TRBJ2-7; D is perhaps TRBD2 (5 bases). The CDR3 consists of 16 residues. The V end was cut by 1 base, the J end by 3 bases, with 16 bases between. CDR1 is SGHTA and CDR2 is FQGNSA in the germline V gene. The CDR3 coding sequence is TGTGCCAGCAGCTTAGTATCGGGGTCTTCGTTCTACGAGCAGTACTTC. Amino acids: CASSLVSGSSFYEQYF.

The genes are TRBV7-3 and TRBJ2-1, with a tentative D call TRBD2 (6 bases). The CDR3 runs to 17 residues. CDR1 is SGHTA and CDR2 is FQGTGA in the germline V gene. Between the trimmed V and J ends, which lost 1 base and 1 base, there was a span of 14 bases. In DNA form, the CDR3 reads TGTGCCAGCAGCTTAATCCCCAGGGCGGGGTCCTACAATGAGCAGTTCTTC. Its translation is CASSLIPRAGSYNEQFF.

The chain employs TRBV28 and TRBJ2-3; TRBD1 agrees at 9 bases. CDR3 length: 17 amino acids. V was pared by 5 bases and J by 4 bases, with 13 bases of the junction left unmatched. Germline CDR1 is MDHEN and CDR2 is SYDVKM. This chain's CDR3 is CASSPQNGQGWADTQYF. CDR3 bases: TGTGCCAGCAGTCCCCAAAACGGACAGGGGTGGGCAGATACGCAGTATTTT.

In DNA, the CDR3 is TGTGCCAGCAGTCCCGACTCGACCGGGGAGCTGTTTTTT. This sequence encodes CASSPDSTGELFF. This chain joins TRBV7-9 and TRBJ2-2; D not certain. The germline gives CDR1 SEHNR, CDR2 FQNEAQ (reference sequence). This CDR3 has 13 residues. Deletions cut 6 bases from V and 5 bases from J, with 10 bases between.